The clone carrying this T cell receptor beta chain was seen many times. No antigen is known for it. TCRdb re-derived calls from the 5' RACE reads in MiXCR, one entry per CDR3 protein. The sample holds 300,000 to 350,000 distinct CDR3 sequences, approximately 4% seen once. This sample was included in a study of T cells after yellow fever vaccination. General study findings and limits: Bulk-population clonotypes that are abundant could appear as contaminants in FACS-sorted repertoires. In post-booster samples, most primary-vaccination clones reappeared (approximately 96% CD4, 75% to 90% CD8).

The V end was cut by 8 bases, the J end by 0 bases, with 12 bases between. This CDR3 comprises 14 residues. In germline, CDR1 is MNHEY, CDR2 SVGEGT. This rearrangement joins TRBV6-2 or TRBV6-3 to TRBJ2-3; D is possibly TRBD2 (5 bases). This clonotype was obtained from a man younger than 30 who received the YFV17D yellow fever vaccine. Here the sequenced sample was PBMCs, taken 15 days after the yellow fever booster vaccination. CDR3 residues: CASRGLGSTDTQYF. CDR3 coding DNA: TGTGCCAGCCGAGGACTTGGTAGCACAGATACGCAGTATTTT.